This entry is about one TCR beta chain. No antigen is known for it. This sample was taken from a study of shared clonotypes between healthy human individuals. The study's findings and limits: Among donors, the sharing of clonotypes was expected to be influenced by sequencing depth. Incompleteness in sorted-subset sequencing, despite large depth, was shown by rarefaction.

Trimming removed 6 bases at V and 7 bases at J, with 16 bases between. Germline loops: CDR1 MDHEN, CDR2 SYDVKM. This CDR3 contains 14 residues. For sorted subsets, approximately 200 ng DNA per replicate equaled tens of thousands of T cell genomes. Assay: immunoSEQ multiplex PCR; the TCRdb copy retains only in-frame clones and omits some. The sample shows 2 million to 3 million clones, approximately 94% of them seen only once. This TCR was recovered from a man in his late teens or twenties in good health. Some clones in this sample may be carry-over from other donors' samples. This rearrangement joins TRBV28 to TRBJ2-1; tentative D call: TRBD2 (6 bases). Sequencing used naive CD4+ T cells from PBMCs. The subset: CD45RA+ positively selected. Here the CDR3 reads CASRDYEGRNEQFF. CDR3 sequence (DNA): TGTGCCAGCAGGGACTATGAGGGCAGGAATGAGCAGTTCTTC. The full variable domain, in which reference TRBV28 and TRBJ2-1 provide the parts outside the CDR3, is DVKVTQSSRYLVKRTGEKVFLECVQDMDHENMFWYRQDPGLGLRLIYFSYDVKMKEKGDIPEGYSVSREKKERFSLILESASTNQTSMYLCASRDYEGRNEQFFGPGTRLTVL.